This T cell receptor beta chain was recovered during a study of beta chain features in type 1 diabetes. The study, taken as a whole, reports: When Type 1 diabetes patients were examined, their TCRB CDR3s proved moderately but significantly shorter in all four CD4+ subsets.

From germline, CDR1 is MGHRA and CDR2 YSYEKL. The CDR3 sequence is 14 residues long. This clone was picked up a small number of times. No antigen is known for it. The junction departs from germline at one end; a sequencing error may be responsible. TCRB transcripts that were expressed got sequenced, as all of the isolated RNA had been reverse transcribed. The average read count of naive, central memory and regulatory T cell samples was about 3.57 million. Some clones are missing from TCRdb's copy, which holds only in-frame ones; the method was immunoSEQ multiplex PCR. The sample includes 150,000 to 200,000 clones, around 8% of them seen just once. In total, each donor contributed a single heparinised blood draw that averaged roughly 100 mL.

The sequenced sample consisted of central memory CD4+ T cells from blood. This receptor was taken from a young woman with type 1 diabetes. The V gene is TRBV4-1, the J gene TRBJ2-1, with 8 bases lining up with TRBD2. CDR3 in DNA: TGCGCCAGCAGCCAAGCCTCCCTTAGCGGGATAAGGCTCTTC. It codes for CASSQASLSGIRLF.